These 6 T cell receptor beta chains share one sample of origin, sequenced in a study of blood T cells in healthy people across ages. Through a sample-barcoded 5' primer and a J-beta primer mix, a second PCR was run for 7 to 11 cycles. Each CDR3 protein is one row after TCRdb ran MiXCR on the 5' RACE reads. This repertoire shows 1.5 million to 2 million distinct CDR3 sequences, 35% to 50% found once; its top ten account for 20% to 25%. The sequencing input was blood. Receptor source: a human donor in good health.

The chain is built from TRBV24-1 and TRBJ1-2; maybe TRBD1 (5 bases). Trimming pared 5 bases from V and 4 bases from J, leaving 10 bases between. Looked up from germline, CDR1 is KGHDR and CDR2 is SFDVKD. The CDR3 sequence is 13 residues long. The CDR3 sequence: CATSVSGFYGYTF. CDR3 DNA: TGTGCCACCAGTGTATCAGGGTTCTATGGCTACACCTTC.

This clonotype has a handful of counts. V and J are TRBV5-1 and TRBJ1-1; D not resolved. This CDR3 contains 13 residues. V gave up 4 bases and J gave up 7 bases, with 14 bases separating them. Germline V CDR1 and CDR2: SGHRS, YFSETQ. This CDR3 reads CASSPHNADEAFF. For the CDR3, the DNA is TGCGCCAGCAGCCCACACAATGCAGATGAAGCTTTCTTT. The full variable domain, rest sourced from reference TRBV5-1 and TRBJ1-1, is KAGVTQTPRYLIKTRGQQVTLSCSPISGHRSVSWYQQTPGQGLQFLFEYFSETQRNKGNFPGRFSGRQFSNSRSEMNVSTLELGDSALYLCASSPHNADEAFFGQGTRLTVV.

This clonotype has at least ten counts. The chain joins TRBV6-1 to TRBJ1-4, with 7 bases matching TRBD1. The CDR3 extends over 14 amino acids. CDR1 is MNHNS, CDR2 SASEGT, per germline. V shed 5 bases and J 3 bases; nucleotides not matched to a gene: 3. CDR3 protein: CASSIQGSNEKLFF. CDR3 in DNA: TGTGCCAGCAGTATACAGGGGTCTAATGAAAAACTGTTTTTT.

This clonotype was seen a few times. The chain recombines TRBV11-2 with TRBJ1-5, with a tentative D call TRBD1 (5 bases). Trimming left V 5 bases short and J 2 bases short, with 10 bases between. The CDR3 spans 14 residues. Germline V gene sequence: CDR1 SGHAT, CDR2 FQNNGV. The CDR3 DNA is TGTGCCAGCAGCAGGGGTTACGGCAATCAGCCCCAGCATTTT. Translating it yields CASSRGYGNQPQHF.

The gene calls are TRBV20-1 and TRBJ1-5, with D unresolved. Trimming pared 4 bases from V and 0 bases from J, leaving 19 bases between. The V gene's germline CDR1 is DFQATT and CDR2 SNEGSKA (reference sequence). The CDR3 length is 17 residues. Here the CDR3 reads CSAISRGRGYSNQPQHF. The CDR3 nucleotides read TGCAGTGCTATCTCACGTGGAAGAGGGTATAGCAATCAGCCCCAGCATTTT.

The chain joins TRBV20-1 to TRBJ2-1, with TRBD2 matching 9 bases. In germline, CDR1 is DFQATT, CDR2 SNEGSKA (reference sequence). The CDR3 sequence is 11 residues long. In DNA form, the CDR3 reads TGCAGAGCGGGGGGCTACAATGAGCAGTTCTTC. Protein product: CRAGGYNEQFF.